The clone carrying this T cell receptor (beta chain) was picked up one time. What it binds is not known. The sample belongs to a study of cytomegalovirus exposure and HLA in healthy donors. PCR primers comprised 60 Vbeta and 13 Jbeta primers. Libraries were prepared by immunoSEQ multiplex PCR; TCRdb keeps only in-frame clonotypes and omits some of them. Counted here are around 230,000 clones, over 75% occurring once; the ten biggest clones make up roughly 0.45%. This CDR3 is 14 amino acids long. V dropped 2 bases and J dropped 6 bases, with 15 bases sitting between them. Looked up from germline, CDR1 is SGHRS and CDR2 is YFSETQ. Study conclusions and caveats: A later analysis reported that several of the most significant clusters appeared to be linked to common viral pathogens, among them Epstein-Barr virus. Three of the chains that were CMV-associated were confirmed in vitro to be specific for CMV antigens. Later analysis associated a missense DCLRE1C variant with TCR beta V- and J-gene trimming.

Source material: PBMCs. The source is a boy younger than 18 in good health and CMV-seronegative. This chain links TRBV5-1 with TRBJ2-7; possible D gene TRBD2, 6 bases. In DNA, the CDR3 is TGCGCCAGCAGCTTCCCGGGGGACGGATCCGAGCAGTACTTC. Amino acids: CASSFPGDGSEQYF.